This T cell receptor (beta chain) was sequenced in a study of blood T cell repertoires in COVID-19. Across the study: The analysed material was cDNA or gDNA that came from T cells, B-cell-depleted T cells, or PBMCs.

Germline lookup yields CDR1 MNHEY and CDR2 SMNVEV (reference sequence). The CDR3 length is 14 residues. The V end lost 4 bases, the J end lost 6 bases, and 13 bases lay between the germline ends. Using immunoSEQ multiplex PCR, the repertoire was profiled, and TCRdb retains in-frame clones only, with some absent. Found here are roughly 220,000 clones, about 88% of them singletons; the top ten hold 2.5% to 3%. Symptom resolution, clearance, or two negative PCRs marked donors in Cohort 3 as recovered. V is TRBV27 and J is TRBJ1-5, with D tentatively TRBD1 (6 bases). The receptor was derived from a woman in her twenties or thirties who had recovered from COVID-19. The sample taken for sequencing was PBMCs or T cells enriched from blood (not recorded which). In DNA form, the CDR3 reads TGTGCCAGCAGTTCTTACAGGGTTGGTCAGCCCCAGCATTTT. This gives the protein CASSSYRVGQPQHF.